These T cell receptor beta chains were read from a single sample in a study of identical twins. TCRdb re-analysed the 5' RACE reads in MiXCR, keeping a single row per CDR3 protein. Of about 890,000 distinct CDR3 sequences listed, approximately 13% are singletons. In addition, the sample was reused for a study of yellow fever vaccine responses in identical twins.

Sequencing input: PBMCs. These receptors were obtained from a woman between 18 and 30 years old in good health. Each CDR3 is given with its conserved first and last residue. Fields, in order: J gene, D gene, clone size, V gene, CDR3 DNA, CDR3 protein. D genes are given only for firm matches. The size of a clone is reported for some rows only, either as once, few or many, or as a class for expanded clones.

TRBJ1-1	-	-	TRBV25-1	TGTGCCAGCAACCCGGGAGGCACTGAAGCTTTCTTT	CASNPGGTEAFF
TRBJ2-3	-	many	TRBV11-2	TGTGCCAGCAGCTTTGGGGCGGGGCGCACAGATACGCAGTATTTT	CASSFGAGRTDTQYF
TRBJ2-5	-	-	TRBV11-2	TGTGCCAGCAGCTTAGGAAGGTACGGCCAAGAGACCCAGTACTTC	CASSLGRYGQETQYF
TRBJ2-2	TRBD2	-	TRBV20-1	TGCAGTGCTAAGATAGCGGGGGCGGGGACCGGGGAGCTGTTTTTT	CSAKIAGAGTGELFF
TRBJ2-7	TRBD2	few	TRBV4-1	TGCGCCAGCAGCCAAGAACCCTGGGCTAGCGGACTTTCCTACGAGCAGTACTTC	CASSQEPWASGLSYEQYF
TRBJ2-1	TRBD2	-	TRBV4-1	TGCGCCAGCAGCGGGCGATCTAGCGGGATGGCCAATGAGCAGTTCTTC	CASSGRSSGMANEQFF
TRBJ2-7	-	-	TRBV6-5	TGTGCCAGCAGTTACCCAACTTCAGCGAACTCCTACGAGCAGTACTTC	CASSYPTSANSYEQYF
TRBJ1-1	-	many	TRBV7-6	TGTGCCAGCAGCAGGGTCATGAACACTGAAGCTTTCTTT	CASSRVMNTEAFF
TRBJ1-1	-	many	TRBV2	TGTGCCAGCAGTGAAGGGGTGCTGAACACTGAAGCTTTCTTT	CASSEGVLNTEAFF
TRBJ1-5	-	-	TRBV5-6	TGTGCCAGCAGCTCGACGCGGGGGAATAATCAGCCCCAGCATTTT	CASSSTRGNNQPQHF
TRBJ2-2	TRBD1	-	TRBV6-1	TGTGCCAGCCGTATTGACAGGGGGGACACCGGGGAGCTGTTTTTT	CASRIDRGDTGELFF
TRBJ2-5	TRBD2	once	TRBV5-1	TGCGCCAGCAGCACACTAGGACTAGCGGGTACGGAGACCCAGTACTTC	CASSTLGLAGTETQYF